This is a list of T cell receptor beta chains from one sample in a study of T cell responses to AZD1222 COVID-19 vaccine. Some clones are missing from TCRdb's copy, which holds only in-frame ones; the method was immunoSEQ multiplex PCR. The data hold 100,000 or so clones, with 80% to 95% observed a single time. Sequencing was performed on peripheral blood, taken 28 days after the second AZD1222 dose. Every receptor here comes from an adult who received the AZD1222 COVID-19 vaccine. Each CDR3 is given with its conserved first and last residue. The D gene is left open where the match is weak. Clone size, where shown, is once, few, many, or a class for clones that have expanded.

v_gene	j_gene	abundance	d_gene	CDR3aa	CDR3nt
TRBV9	TRBJ1-2	NA	NA	CASSAAGRRGGYTF	TGTGCCAGCAGCGCCGCGGGCAGGCGAGGTGGCTACACCTTC
TRBV11-2	TRBJ1-4	NA	NA	CASSNLREEKLFF	TGTGCCAGCAGCAACCTCCGGGAAGAAAAACTGTTTTTT
TRBV2	TRBJ1-1	once	NA	CASSPLDRSAFF	TGTGCCAGTTCCCCCTTAGATCGGTCGGCTTTCTTT
TRBV13	TRBJ1-2	NA	NA	CASSLGRGMEGYTF	TGTGCCAGCAGCTTAGGCCGTGGCATGGAGGGCTACACCTTC
TRBV28	TRBJ1-2	NA	NA	CASLSNKHGYTF	TGTGCCAGCTTAAGTAACAAGCATGGCTACACCTTC
TRBV19	TRBJ1-2	NA	NA	CASSIRGGGYTF	TGTGCCAGTAGTATTCGGGGCGGAGGCTACACCTTC
TRBV2	TRBJ2-7	NA	NA	CASSGRANRDEQYF	TGTGCCAGCAGCGGCAGGGCCAATCGGGACGAGCAGTACTTC
TRBV2	TRBJ1-2	NA	NA	CASSEQGYFYGYTF	TGTGCCAGCAGTGAACAGGGATATTTCTATGGCTACACCTTC
TRBV2	TRBJ1-5	NA	NA	CASGGLGGPNQPQHF	TGTGCCAGCGGTGGATTAGGAGGACCTAATCAGCCCCAGCATTTT
TRBV29-1	TRBJ2-5	NA	NA	CSVVAPSRETQYF	TGCAGCGTTGTCGCCCCGTCGAGAGAGACCCAGTACTTC
TRBV7-3	TRBJ1-1	NA	TRBD1	CASSAGWDRAGTEAFF	TGTGCCAGCAGCGCCGGATGGGACAGGGCGGGCACTGAAGCTTTCTTT
TRBV6-2/TRBV6-3	TRBJ2-5	NA	NA	CASSLGPETQYF	TGTGCCAGCAGTTTAGGACCCGAGACCCAGTACTTC
TRBV30	TRBJ1-5	NA	NA	CAWRSARDGQPQHF	TGTGCCTGGAGATCTGCCAGGGATGGTCAGCCCCAGCATTTT
TRBV28	TRBJ1-5	NA	TRBD1	CASKLQGGNQPQHF	TGTGCCAGCAAGCTTCAGGGGGGCAATCAGCCCCAGCATTTT
TRBV19	TRBJ2-7	NA	NA	CASSILGEVYEQYF	TGTGCCAGTAGTATCTTAGGTGAAGTCTACGAGCAGTACTTC
TRBV28	TRBJ1-1	NA	NA	CASSLLRSEAFF	TGTGCCAGCAGTTTACTACGCAGTGAAGCTTTCTTT
TRBV11-2	TRBJ2-5	NA	NA	CASSLGTGFWETQYF	TGTGCCAGCAGCTTAGGAACAGGGTTTTGGGAGACCCAGTACTTC
TRBV11-2	TRBJ2-1	NA	TRBD2	CASSGGSQNEQFF	TGTGCCAGCAGCGGCGGGAGTCAGAATGAGCAGTTCTTC
TRBV5-4	TRBJ2-7	NA	NA	CASSLAGTHEQYF	TGTGCCAGCAGCTTGGCAGGGACCCACGAGCAGTACTTC
TRBV5-1	TRBJ1-2	NA	NA	CASSLGAGPIVTF	TGCGCCAGCAGCTTGGGGGCAGGGCCAATTGTCACCTTC
TRBV2	TRBJ1-5	NA	TRBD1	CASRGQPNQPQHF	TGTGCCAGCAGGGGACAGCCCAATCAGCCCCAGCATTTT
TRBV18	TRBJ2-5	NA	TRBD1	CASSYRGTQETQYF	TGTGCCAGCTCATACAGGGGGACTCAAGAGACCCAGTACTTC
TRBV2	TRBJ2-7	NA	NA	CASILAMGEQYF	TGTGCCAGCATTCTAGCGATGGGTGAGCAGTACTTC
TRBV7-3	TRBJ2-1	NA	NA	CASSLRGSYNEQFF	TGTGCCAGCAGCTTAAGGGGGTCCTACAATGAGCAGTTCTTC
TRBV6-6	TRBJ2-4	NA	NA	CASSRIPLRLVNLAKNIQYF	TGTGCCAGCAGTCGGATCCCCCTTCGACTCGTTAACCTAGCCAAAAACATTCAGTACTTC
TRBV6-5	TRBJ1-2	NA	NA	CASISTSFGYTF	TGTGCCAGCATCAGTACTTCATTTGGCTACACCTTC
TRBV7-9	TRBJ1-3	NA	NA	CASSLGLFTFNSGNTIYF	TGTGCCAGCAGCTTAGGTTTATTCACCTTTAACTCTGGAAACACCATATATTTT
TRBV20-1	TRBJ2-3	NA	NA	CSASKRGQVDTQYF	TGCAGTGCTAGTAAGCGCGGGCAGGTGGATACGCAGTATTTT
TRBV7-8	TRBJ2-7	NA	TRBD2	CASGRTSGTIPSYEQYF	TGTGCCAGCGGACGGACTAGCGGGACGATCCCCTCCTACGAGCAGTACTTC
TRBV5-1	TRBJ2-3	NA	TRBD1	CASSLATGGVSTDTQYF	TGCGCCAGCAGCTTGGCTACAGGGGGAGTTAGCACAGATACGCAGTATTTT
TRBV3-1/TRBV3-2	TRBJ1-1	NA	NA	CASSQGVGWAEAFF	TGTGCCAGCAGCCAAGGAGTGGGTTGGGCTGAAGCTTTCTTT
TRBV7-9	TRBJ2-7	NA	NA	CASSLAGGREQYF	TGTGCCAGCAGCTTAGCGGGGGGACGCGAGCAGTACTTC
TRBV29-1	TRBJ2-5	NA	NA	CSVEVGGRKETQYF	TGCAGCGTTGAAGTAGGGGGGAGGAAAGAGACCCAGTACTTC
TRBV5-1	TRBJ2-5	NA	NA	CASRTPGVDETQYF	TGCGCCAGCAGAACCCCAGGGGTAGATGAGACCCAGTACTTC
TRBV19	TRBJ2-1	NA	NA	CASSIGQGEQFF	TGTGCCAGTAGTATAGGGCAAGGCGAGCAGTTCTTC
TRBV29-1	TRBJ2-7	NA	TRBD2	CSVGDGGGLYEQYF	TGCAGCGTGGGTGATGGGGGGGGACTCTACGAGCAGTACTTC
TRBV2	TRBJ2-2	NA	TRBD1	CASSLWTGRAGELFF	TGTGCCAGCAGTCTTTGGACAGGGCGGGCCGGGGAGCTGTTTTTT
TRBV19	TRBJ1-1	NA	NA	CASRGGSRPTTDTEAFF	TGTGCCAGTCGGGGCGGGTCCCGCCCCACCACAGACACTGAAGCTTTCTTT
TRBV7-6	TRBJ2-1	NA	NA	CASSFRRDEQFF	TGTGCCAGCAGCTTTAGACGCGATGAGCAGTTCTTC
TRBV18	TRBJ2-7	NA	NA	CASSIDYKVFPIYEQYF	TGTGCCAGCTCGATCGACTACAAAGTATTCCCCATTTACGAGCAGTACTTC
TRBV23-1	TRBJ1-5	NA	NA	CASSQSVGRGKTNQPQHF	TGCGCCAGCAGTCAATCGGTGGGGAGGGGGAAGACGAATCAGCCCCAGCATTTT
TRBV11-3	TRBJ2-1	NA	TRBD2	CASSLGLAGGGHEQFF	TGTGCCAGCAGCTTAGGACTAGCGGGAGGGGGTCATGAGCAGTTCTTC
TRBV7-9	TRBJ1-4	NA	NA	CASDLGARTNEKLFF	TGTGCCAGCGACCTAGGGGCGAGGACTAATGAAAAACTGTTTTTT
TRBV7-9	TRBJ2-1	NA	TRBD2	CASRPSGGPYNEQFF	TGTGCCAGCAGACCTAGCGGGGGCCCATACAATGAGCAGTTCTTC
TRBV5-4	TRBJ2-2	NA	NA	CASSKDTRRTGELFF	TGTGCCAGCAGTAAGGACACACGGCGCACCGGGGAGCTGTTTTTT
TRBV10-1	TRBJ2-3	NA	TRBD2	CASSELAASTDTQYF	TGCGCCAGCAGTGAACTAGCGGCAAGCACAGATACGCAGTATTTT
TRBV30	TRBJ2-1	NA	TRBD2	CAWSTTSGRNNEQFF	TGTGCCTGGAGTACGACTAGCGGGAGAAACAATGAGCAGTTCTTC
TRBV9	TRBJ1-4	NA	NA	CASSPGDFNEKLFF	TGTGCCAGCAGCCCAGGGGACTTTAATGAAAAACTGTTTTTT
TRBV30	TRBJ1-2	NA	TRBD1	CAWGGQGRYGYTF	TGTGCCTGGGGGGGACAGGGGAGATATGGCTACACCTTC
TRBV5-1	TRBJ2-2	once	NA	CASSLAGRSNTGELFF	TGCGCCAGCAGCTTGGCGGGGCGATCGAACACCGGGGAGCTGTTTTTT
TRBV3-1/TRBV3-2	TRBJ1-1	NA	NA	CASSQWTGASTEAFF	TGTGCCAGCAGCCAATGGACGGGGGCGAGCACTGAAGCTTTCTTT
TRBV28	TRBJ1-6	NA	NA	CASSLWQGDSPLHF	TGTGCCAGCAGCCTGTGGCAGGGCGACTCACCCCTCCACTTT
TRBV6-1	TRBJ1-5	NA	NA	CASSETGFQPQHF	TGTGCCAGCAGTGAGACAGGATTTCAGCCCCAGCATTTT
TRBV6-5	TRBJ1-2	NA	TRBD1	CASSYAGTGNLYGYTF	TGTGCCAGCAGTTACGCCGGGACAGGGAATCTCTATGGCTACACCTTC
TRBV20-1	TRBJ1-2	NA	NA	CSAHEGYGYTF	TGCAGTGCCCACGAGGGGTATGGCTACACCTTC
TRBV27	TRBJ1-2	NA	NA	CASSLSFGFPTHNYGYTF	TGTGCCAGCAGTTTATCGTTCGGCTTCCCGACTCATAACTATGGCTACACCTTC
TRBV6-1	TRBJ2-7	NA	TRBD1	CASREGTGGFYEQYF	TGTGCCAGCAGGGAAGGGACAGGGGGCTTCTACGAGCAGTACTTC